Shown below are 12 T cell receptor beta chains from a single sample sequenced in a study of blood T cell repertoires in COVID-19 (dated by TCRdb to between 2020 and 2021). The library came from the immunoSEQ multiplex PCR assay. TCRdb's version of the immuneACCESS table is confined to in-frame rearrangements and falls short of the full clone set. An unresolved V gene accounts for under half of the shortfall where checked; the remainder is of unknown origin. The sample data list more than 200,000 clones, and roughly 90% of these were observed just once. Approximately 4.1% of the sample is held by the ten biggest clonotypes. Input material: PBMCs or T cells enriched from blood (not recorded which). The origin of the receptors is a woman aged 25 to 45 who had recovered from COVID-19.

The V call is TRBV9, the J call TRBJ1-1; D unclear. Germline-derived CDR1 and CDR2 are SGDLS and YYNGEE. The CDR3 has 13 residues. The V end was cut by 3 bases, the J end by 1 base, with 7 bases between. CDR3 amino acids: CASSAARNTEAFF. CDR3 DNA: TGTGCCAGCAGCGCCGCTAGGAACACTGAAGCTTTCTTT.

The V call is TRBV28, the J call TRBJ1-4; 10 nucleotides match TRBD1. The junction had 9 bases not matched to a gene; V was cut back by 7 bases and J by 7 bases. Germline V CDR1 and CDR2: MDHEN, SYDVKM. The CDR3 contains 15 residues. The CDR3 nucleotides read TGTGCCAGCACCACTTCCGGGACAGGGGTTGAAAAACTGTTTTTT. Amino acid sequence: CASTTSGTGVEKLFF. The full variable domain, rest sourced from reference TRBV28 and TRBJ1-4, is DVKVTQSSRYLVKRTGEKVFLECVQDMDHENMFWYRQDPGLGLRLIYFSYDVKMKEKGDIPEGYSVSREKKERFSLILESASTNQTSMYLCASTTSGTGVEKLFFGSGTQLSVL.

The chain uses TRBV28 and TRBJ1-6; no definite D call. V lost 6 bases to trimming and J lost 4 bases, with 10 bases between them. CDR1 and CDR2 from the germline V gene are MDHEN and SYDVKM. The CDR3 is 14 amino acids. The CDR3 region is CASRYRTYNSPLHF. The CDR3 nucleotides read TGTGCCAGCAGATACAGAACTTATAATTCACCCCTCCACTTT.

This sequence joins TRBV30 and TRBJ2-2, with a tentative D call TRBD2 (7 bases). The V and J ends lost 0 bases and 7 bases respectively, with 15 bases between them. The CDR3 is 15 amino acids. From germline, CDR1 is GTSNPN and CDR2 SVGIG (reference sequence). The CDR3 region has the DNA TGTGCCTGGAGTGTTGGAGGGGGGGATCACGGGGAGCTGTTTTTT. Translated: CAWSVGGGDHGELFF.

The V and J genes are TRBV29-1 and TRBJ1-1, with D possibly being TRBD1 (5 bases). There are 15 residues in the CDR3. CDR1 is SQVTM and CDR2 is ANQGSEA in the germline V gene. V dropped 2 bases and J dropped 1 base, with 14 bases sitting between them. The DNA of the CDR3 is TGCAGCGTTGAACCCGACAGAATATCGAACACTGAAGCTTTCTTT. Protein product: CSVEPDRISNTEAFF.

The chain joins TRBV19 to TRBJ2-1; TRBD2 matches 9 bases. The germline CDR1 and CDR2 sequences are LNHDA and SQIVND (reference sequence). This CDR3 has 16 amino acids. The ends lost 2 bases at V and 4 bases at J; junction bases unmatched: 6. CDR3: CASSITGREGYNEQFF. CDR3 bases: TGTGCCAGTAGTATAACAGGGCGGGAGGGATACAATGAGCAGTTCTTC. Full variable domain (remainder filled in from reference TRBV19 and TRBJ2-1): DGGITQSPKYLFRKEGQNVTLSCEQNLNHDAMYWYRQDPGQGLRLIYYSQIVNDFQKGDIAEGYSVSREKKESFPLTVTSAQKNPTAFYLCASSITGREGYNEQFFGPGTRLTVL.

This chain links TRBV6-5 with TRBJ2-7; 9 bases fit TRBD1. CDR1 and CDR2 from the germline V gene are MNHEY and SVGAGI. J was trimmed by 3 bases and V by 6 bases; bases with no gene match: 6. The CDR3 is 14 residues long. The CDR3 loop reads CASRRGQGLYEQYF. CDR3 bases: TGTGCCAGCAGACGCGGACAGGGGCTCTACGAGCAGTACTTC.

The V and J genes are TRBV6-1 and TRBJ1-2; a weak D match, TRBD1 (5 bases). Between the trimmed V and J ends, which lost 2 bases and 4 bases, there was a span of 11 bases. Germline assignment: CDR1 MNHNS and CDR2 SASEGT. This CDR3 has 14 residues. Here the CDR3 reads CASSEPGEPYGYTF. The CDR3 DNA sequence: TGTGCCAGCAGTGAACCGGGGGAGCCCTATGGCTACACCTTC.

This clone was counted a few times. The rearrangement uses TRBV28 and TRBJ1-2, with TRBD1 identical over 10 bases. Per germline, CDR1 MDHEN and CDR2 SYDVKM. There are 16 residues in the CDR3. The V and J ends lost 2 bases and 5 bases, in that order; junction bases with no gene match: 8. The CDR3 DNA is TGTGCCAGCAGTTTAATAGGCGGGACAGGGGATTATGGCTACACCTTC. Residues: CASSLIGGTGDYGYTF.

The chain couples TRBV18 to TRBJ2-1, with 8 bases identical to TRBD2. Trimming at V came to 3 bases and at J to 9 bases, leaving 10 bases not matched to a gene. The germline V gene has CDR1 KGHSH and CDR2 LQKENI. The CDR3 length is 15 residues. CDR3 DNA sequence: TGTGCCAGCTCACCCCTCCTTGAAGGGACTAGTGAGCAGTTCTTC. Translated: CASSPLLEGTSEQFF.

The CDR3, as DNA: TGCAGCGCGGGACAGTTGAACACTGAAGCTTTCTTT. As protein: CSAGQLNTEAFF. The chain links TRBV29-1 to TRBJ1-1; TRBD1 matches at 7 bases. Germline V gene lookup returns CDR1 SQVTM and CDR2 ANQGSEA. V gave up 7 bases and J gave up 0 bases; unmatched junction bases: 2. This CDR3 is 12 amino acids long.

The J gene is TRBJ1-2, the V gene TRBV27; 10 positions agree with TRBD1. With V trimmed by 6 bases and J by 4 bases, 20 bases remained unmatched. The CDR3 is 19 residues long. In germline, CDR1 is MNHEY, CDR2 SMNVEV (reference sequence). The CDR3 here is CASSPIPWTGQGEGYGYTF. Written as DNA, the CDR3 is TGTGCCAGCAGCCCTATACCCTGGACAGGACAGGGGGAGGGCTATGGCTACACCTTC.